This T cell receptor (beta chain) was obtained from a study of STAT3 mutations in large granular lymphocyte leukemia. On the study more broadly: More than half of T-LGLL patients received immunosuppressive therapy. The study, taken as a whole, reports: At least one immunodominant TCR beta clonotype appeared in every T-cell large granular lymphocyte leukemia patient. Variable sampling intervals and differing treatment regimens complicated linking therapy response to TCR clonal burden changes.

Worth noting for this clone: Its antigen is not identified.

Profiled with immunoSEQ multiplex PCR; TCRdb holds only in-frame clones, not every one. The data hold under 25,000 clones, with 92% observed a single time. The germline V gene has CDR1 SGHRS and CDR2 YFSETQ. V lost 3 bases and J 2 bases, leaving 8 bases between the germline ends. The CDR3 runs 13 residues. Sequenced input: peripheral blood mononuclear cells. The gene calls are TRBV5-1 and TRBJ1-1, with D possibly TRBD1 on 5 matching bases. The receptor's source is a man aged 60 to 75 with T-cell large granular lymphocyte leukemia. Some clones in this sample may be carry-over from other donors' samples. CDR3 DNA: TGCGCCAGCAGCTCTCAGGGAAACACTGAAGCTTTCTTT. Translating it yields CASSSQGNTEAFF.